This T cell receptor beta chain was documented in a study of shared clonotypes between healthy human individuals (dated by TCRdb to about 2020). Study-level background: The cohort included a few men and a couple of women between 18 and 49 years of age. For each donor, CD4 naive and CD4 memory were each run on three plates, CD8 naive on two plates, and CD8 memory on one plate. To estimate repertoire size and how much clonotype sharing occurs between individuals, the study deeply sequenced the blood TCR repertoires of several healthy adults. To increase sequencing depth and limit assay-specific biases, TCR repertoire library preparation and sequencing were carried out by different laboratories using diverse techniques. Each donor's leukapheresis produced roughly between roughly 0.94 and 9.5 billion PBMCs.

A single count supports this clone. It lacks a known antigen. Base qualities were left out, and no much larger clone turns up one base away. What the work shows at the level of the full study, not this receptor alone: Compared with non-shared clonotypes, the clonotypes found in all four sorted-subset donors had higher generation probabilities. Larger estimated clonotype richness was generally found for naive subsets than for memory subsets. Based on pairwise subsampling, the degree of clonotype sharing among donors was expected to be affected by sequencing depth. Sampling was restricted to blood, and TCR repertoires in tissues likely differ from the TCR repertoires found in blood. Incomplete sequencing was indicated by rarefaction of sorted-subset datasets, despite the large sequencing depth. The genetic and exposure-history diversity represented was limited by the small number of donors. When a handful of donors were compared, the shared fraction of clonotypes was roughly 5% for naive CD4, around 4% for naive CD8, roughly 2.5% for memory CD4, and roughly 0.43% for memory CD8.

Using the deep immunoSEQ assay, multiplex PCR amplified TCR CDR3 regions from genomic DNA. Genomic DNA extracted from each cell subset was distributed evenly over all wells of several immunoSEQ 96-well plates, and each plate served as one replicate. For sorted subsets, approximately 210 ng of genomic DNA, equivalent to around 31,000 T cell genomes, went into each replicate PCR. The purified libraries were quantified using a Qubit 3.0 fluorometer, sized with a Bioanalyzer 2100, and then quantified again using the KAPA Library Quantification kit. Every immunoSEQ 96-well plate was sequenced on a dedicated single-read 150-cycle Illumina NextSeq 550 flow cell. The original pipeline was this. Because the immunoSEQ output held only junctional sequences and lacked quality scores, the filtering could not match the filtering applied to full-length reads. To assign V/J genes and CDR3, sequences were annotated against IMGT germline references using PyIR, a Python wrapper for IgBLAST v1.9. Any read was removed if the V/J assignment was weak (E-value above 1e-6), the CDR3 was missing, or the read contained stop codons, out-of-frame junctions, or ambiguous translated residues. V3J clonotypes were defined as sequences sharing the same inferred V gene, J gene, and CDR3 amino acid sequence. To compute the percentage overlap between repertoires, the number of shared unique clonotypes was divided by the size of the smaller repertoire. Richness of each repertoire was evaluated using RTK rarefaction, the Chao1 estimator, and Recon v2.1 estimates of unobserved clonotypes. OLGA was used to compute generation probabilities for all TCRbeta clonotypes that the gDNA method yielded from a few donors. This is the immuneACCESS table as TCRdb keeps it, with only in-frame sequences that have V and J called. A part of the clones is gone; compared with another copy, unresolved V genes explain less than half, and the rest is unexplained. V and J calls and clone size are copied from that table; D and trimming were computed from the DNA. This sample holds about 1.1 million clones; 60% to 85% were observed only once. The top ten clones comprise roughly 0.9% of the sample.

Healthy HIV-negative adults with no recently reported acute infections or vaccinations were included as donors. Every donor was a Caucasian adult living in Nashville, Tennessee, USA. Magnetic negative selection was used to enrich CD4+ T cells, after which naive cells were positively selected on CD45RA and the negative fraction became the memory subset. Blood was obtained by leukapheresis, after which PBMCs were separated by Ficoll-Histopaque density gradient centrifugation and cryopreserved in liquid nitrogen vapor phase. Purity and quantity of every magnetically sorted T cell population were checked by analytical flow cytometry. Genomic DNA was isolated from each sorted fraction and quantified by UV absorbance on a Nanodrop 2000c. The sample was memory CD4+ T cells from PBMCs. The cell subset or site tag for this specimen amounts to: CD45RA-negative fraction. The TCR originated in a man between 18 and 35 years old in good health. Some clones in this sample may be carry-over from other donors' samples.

In nucleotides, the sequence is TGTGCCAGCAGCTTAGGGGGACACCTTAACTATGGCTACACCTTC. This encodes CASSLGGHLNYGYTF. The chain is encoded by TRBV11-1 joined to TRBJ1-2; the best D guess is TRBD1, with 6 bases matching. CDR1 and CDR2 were assigned from the germline V gene (reference sequence) as SGHAT and FQDESV. The V and J ends are trimmed by 1 base and 1 base, leaving 10 bases between them. Including cysteine and phenylalanine, the CDR3 has 15 amino acids. Only the CDR3 DNA stays, 45 bases, in frame from base 1.